One and the same sample provided the 8 T cell receptor beta chains below, sequenced in a study of blood T cell repertoires in COVID-19. Sequencing used immunoSEQ multiplex PCR; TCRdb keeps in-frame clones, though not all of them. The sample has some 200,000 clones, roughly nine tenths seen once. The sequenced material came from peripheral blood. These receptors were obtained from a woman aged 60-75 years with COVID-19, enrolled during active disease.

The chain links TRBV28 to TRBJ2-1; TRBD2 aligns across 9 bases. The J segment lost 8 bases and the V segment lost 2 bases, leaving 10 bases of the junction unmatched. CDR3 length: 16 amino acids. Germline V gene data show CDR1 as MDHEN and CDR2 as SYDVKM. CDR3 loop: CASSLRGLAGLYEQFF. As DNA, the CDR3 is TGTGCCAGCAGTTTACGGGGACTAGCTGGTCTCTATGAGCAGTTCTTC.

This clone was seen a few times. The chain uses TRBV3-1 (or the pseudogene TRBV3-2) and TRBJ2-5, with a tentative D call TRBD2 (6 bases). This CDR3 has 17 amino acids. Germline lookup yields CDR1 LGHDT and CDR2 YNNKEL (reference sequence). V lost 5 bases and J 4 bases, leaving 23 bases between the germline ends. CDR3 bases: TGTGCCAGCAGCTCCTTTTTTCCGGGAGTTCCAGGAGAGACCCAGTACTTC. Translation: CASSSFFPGVPGETQYF.

This clone was detected only a few times. This chain connects TRBV4-3 to TRBJ1-6, with D perhaps matching TRBD1 (5 bases). The germline CDR1 and CDR2 sequences are LGHNA and YSLEER. Deletions cut 4 bases from V and 4 bases from J, with 11 bases between. This CDR3 comprises 15 residues. The CDR3 here is CASSLAGRYNSPLHF. CDR3 sequence (DNA): TGCGCCAGCAGCCTAGCGGGACGGTATAATTCACCCCTCCACTTT.

The genes are TRBV27 and TRBJ2-6; D unclear. This CDR3 spans 15 amino acids. From germline, CDR1 is MNHEY and CDR2 SMNVEV (reference sequence). V was cut by 3 bases and J by 0 bases, with 6 bases left in between. CDR3 region: CASSFNPSGANVLTF. DNA of the CDR3: TGTGCCAGCAGTTTTAATCCCTCTGGGGCCAACGTCCTGACTTTC. Full variable domain (rest looked up from reference TRBV27 and TRBJ2-6): EAQVTQNPRYLITVTGKKLTVTCSQNMNHEYMSWYRQDPGLGLRQIYYSMNVEVTDKGDVPEGYKVSRKEKRNFPLILESPSPNQTSLYFCASSFNPSGANVLTFGAGSRLTVL.

This chain connects TRBV9 to TRBJ2-5; D unresolved. V lost 4 bases and J lost 5, with 6 bases in between. This CDR3 spans 11 amino acids. The V gene's germline CDR1 is SGDLS and CDR2 YYNGEE. The CDR3 is CASSFGETQYF. The DNA of the CDR3 is TGTGCCAGCAGCTTCGGGGAGACCCAGTACTTC.

The V and J genes are TRBV28 and TRBJ2-7, with D maybe TRBD1 (6 bases). CDR1 MDHEN and CDR2 SYDVKM come from the germline V gene. The CDR3 runs 12 residues. V was trimmed by 5 bases and J by 7 bases, leaving 12 bases between them. The CDR3 here is CASSLSTGEQYF. The CDR3, as DNA: TGTGCCAGCAGTCTCTCTACAGGGGAGCAGTACTTC.

The chain has TRBV5-5 and TRBJ1-3; D remains ambiguous. Trimming removed 1 base from V and 0 bases from J, with 8 bases in between. Germline assignment: CDR1 SGHKS and CDR2 YYEKEE (reference sequence). CDR3 size: 15 residues. Here the CDR3 reads CASSLREISGNTIYF. CDR3 sequence (DNA): TGTGCCAGCAGCTTGAGGGAGATCTCTGGAAACACCATATATTTT.

J is TRBJ1-1 and V is TRBV3-1 (or the pseudogene TRBV3-2); the D gene is possibly TRBD1 (6 bases). CDR1 and CDR2 (germline): LGHDT, YNNKEL (reference sequence). Between the trimmed V and J ends, which lost 2 bases and 4 bases, there was a span of 14 bases. The CDR3 sequence is 15 residues long. The CDR3: CASSQLYRESTEAFF. As DNA, the CDR3 is TGTGCCAGCAGCCAATTGTACAGGGAGAGCACTGAAGCTTTCTTT.